The clone carrying this T cell receptor (beta chain) was counted ten times or more. Its antigen is not known. These data come from a study of spatial heterogeneity in lung cancer. Across the whole study: Donors were 72 untreated early-stage non-small cell lung cancer patients. At a median of about two years after resection, follow-up PBMC samples were sequenced when available.

TCR cDNA molecules each carried a unique molecular identifier. MiXCR was run by TCRdb on the 5' RACE reads, yielding one entry per CDR3 protein. The table shows some 120,000 distinct CDR3 sequences, with roughly an eighth occurring only once. The germline gives CDR1 MNHNS, CDR2 SASEGT. Unmatched junction bases numbered 18, after V lost 7 bases and J lost 7 bases. The CDR3 spans 18 residues. Time point denoted: blood at routine non-recurrence follow-up after resection. Whole RNA, isolated from tumor, nontumor lung or frozen PBMC, was sequenced without prior sorting. Overall study findings and caveats: Tumor TCRs that were ubiquitous and expanded showed up in blood more at resection than follow-up.

The sample in question was PBMCs, obtained at follow-up. The chain uses TRBV6-1 and TRBJ1-4; 10 bases map to TRBD1. The clonotype originates from a male donor with early-stage non-small cell lung cancer. CDR3 DNA sequence: TGTGCCAGCATTCCTGCCTGGGACAGGGGCATCGGTGGTGAAAAACTGTTTTTT. The encoded protein is CASIPAWDRGIGGEKLFF.